The 18 T cell receptor beta chains given below trace back to one sample, sequenced in a study of shared clonotypes between healthy human individuals. Libraries were prepared by immunoSEQ multiplex PCR; TCRdb keeps only in-frame clonotypes and omits some of them. The sample has approximately 2.1 million clones; 85% to 95% are singletons. The sample comprised naive CD4+ T cells from PBMCs. Specified subset: CD45RA+ positively selected. Receptors were obtained from a man between 18 and 35 years old in good health. Some clones in this sample may be carry-over from other donors' samples.

V and J are TRBV5-1 and TRBJ2-1; D ambiguous. V was pared by 4 bases and J by 1 base, with 9 bases between. Germline values: CDR1 SGHRS, CDR2 YFSETQ. The CDR3 is 14 amino acids. CDR3 DNA sequence: TGCGCCAGCAGCGCAGACTGGTCCTACAATGAGCAGTTCTTC. This translates into CASSADWSYNEQFF.

This clone showed up just a few times. The sample has other DNA sequences that encode this CDR3 too. J is TRBJ1-2 and V is TRBV5-1; 7 positions agree with TRBD1. The CDR3 contains 15 residues. The ends lost 2 bases at V and 3 bases at J; junction bases unmatched: 7. Germline CDR1 is SGHRS and CDR2 is YFSETQ. This CDR3 reads CASSLRTGADYGYTF. CDR3 sequence (DNA): TGCGCCAGCAGCTTAAGGACAGGAGCAGACTATGGCTACACCTTC.

The chain joins TRBV5-1 to TRBJ2-2; 9 bases fit TRBD1. Trimming at V came to 5 bases and at J to 3 bases, leaving 8 bases not matched to a gene. CDR1 SGHRS and CDR2 YFSETQ come from the germline V gene. The CDR3 spans 16 residues. The CDR3 nucleotides are TGCGCCAGCAGAATGGGACAGGGTGGCTACACCGGGGAGCTGTTTTTT. Residues: CASRMGQGGYTGELFF.

The table lists this clone with a count of one. Other nucleotide sequences from this sample produce the same CDR3. The V call is TRBV19, the J call TRBJ1-2; D unresolved. CDR1 is LNHDA, CDR2 SQIVND, per germline (reference sequence). The CDR3 runs 12 residues. V shed 1 base and J shed 4 bases, with 4 bases lying between them. In DNA form, the CDR3 reads TGTGCCAGTAGTATAGTGGGCTATGGCTACACCTTC. Translated, it gives CASSIVGYGYTF.

The chain recombines TRBV11-3 with TRBJ2-3, with 8 bases that match TRBD2. CDR3 length: 16 residues. CDR1 and CDR2 (germline): SGHNT, YENEEA. Losses at the gene ends were 5 bases for V and 4 bases for J; bases not matched to a gene: 11. CDR3 nucleotides: TGTGCCAGCAGCATCGGGGTAGCGGGATCGGCAGATACGCAGTATTTT. This encodes CASSIGVAGSADTQYF.

The chain recombines TRBV19 with TRBJ1-2; a possible D gene is TRBD1 (6 bases). The V gene's germline CDR1 is LNHDA and CDR2 SQIVND (reference sequence). V lost 5 bases to trimming and J lost 3 bases, with 13 bases between them. There are 14 residues in the CDR3. The CDR3 is CASSFRGLYYGYTF. CDR3 DNA sequence: TGTGCCAGTAGTTTCAGGGGACTGTACTATGGCTACACCTTC. Drawing the rest from reference TRBV19 and TRBJ1-2, the complete variable domain is DGGITQSPKYLFRKEGQNVTLSCEQNLNHDAMYWYRQDPGQGLRLIYYSQIVNDFQKGDIAEGYSVSREKKESFPLTVTSAQKNPTAFYLCASSFRGLYYGYTFGSGTRLTVV.

The rearrangement links TRBV6-5 to TRBJ2-7; TRBD1 agrees at 11 bases. The germline V gene encodes CDR1 MNHEY and CDR2 SVGAGI. Germline trimming cut 6 bases from V and 6 bases from J; bases unmatched to any gene: 7. This CDR3 has 14 residues. CDR3 sequence reads: CASSPPGTGGEQYF. The CDR3, as DNA: TGTGCCAGCAGCCCACCGGGGACAGGGGGCGAGCAGTACTTC.

V gene TRBV18 combines with J gene TRBJ1-1; D call uncertain. V lost 2 bases, J lost 3 bases, and 19 bases lay in between. This CDR3 contains 17 residues. Germline V lookup: CDR1 KGHSH, CDR2 LQKENI. CDR3 nucleotides: TGTGCCAGCTCACCAGCGGTTGAGGGCCATAGTTACACTGAAGCTTTCTTT. This gives the protein CASSPAVEGHSYTEAFF.

This clone came up once. The same CDR3 is also encoded by other DNA sequences in this sample. V and J are TRBV19 and TRBJ1-5, with 7 bases fitting TRBD1. Germline V gene lookup returns CDR1 LNHDA and CDR2 SQIVND (reference sequence). Trimming cost V 3 bases and J 0 bases; bases outside gene matches: 5. This CDR3 comprises 16 residues. The CDR3 protein is CASSIRQGTSNQPQHF. DNA for the CDR3: TGTGCCAGTAGTATTCGACAGGGCACTAGCAATCAGCCCCAGCATTTT.

This chain uses TRBV2 with TRBJ1-4; D perhaps matches TRBD1 (5 bases). Germline V CDR1 and CDR2: SNHLY, FYNNEI. The CDR3 is 14 residues long. Trimming removed 6 bases at V and 7 bases at J, with 15 bases between. CDR3 sequence (DNA): TGTGCCAGCAGGGACCCCAGGGACGGTGAAAAACTGTTTTTT. Protein: CASRDPRDGEKLFF.

Concerning this clone: At one end the junction does not follow the germline gene, possibly because of a read error. The V and J genes are TRBV6-1 and TRBJ1-3; no clear D gene. This CDR3 comprises 12 residues. CDR1 is MNHNS, CDR2 SASEGT, per germline. The CDR3 sequence: CASSETRTSRDF. The CDR3 DNA reads TGTGCCAGCAGTGAGACTAGGACCTCTAGGGATTTT.

This clone showed up just once. V is TRBV27 and J is TRBJ2-1, with D possibly being TRBD2 (6 bases). The CDR3 is made up of 17 amino acids. The V gene's germline CDR1 is MNHEY and CDR2 SMNVEV (reference sequence). V gave up 4 bases and J gave up 8 bases, with 24 bases separating them. The CDR3 is CASSSITSRDIRHEQFF. CDR3 coding DNA: TGTGCCAGCAGTTCCATAACGTCGCGGGATATACGGCATGAGCAGTTCTTC.

This rearrangement joins TRBV4-3 to TRBJ1-3; D remains unclear. The CDR3 loop spans 13 amino acids. Trimming shortened V by 3 bases and J by 7 bases, and 10 bases separated the two germline ends. Germline assignment: CDR1 LGHNA and CDR2 YSLEER. CDR3 coding DNA: TGCGCCAGCAGCCAGGGGATCCGGAACACCATATATTTT. This sequence encodes CASSQGIRNTIYF.

The V call is TRBV6-6, the J call TRBJ2-4, with a weak D call TRBD1 (6 bases). The CDR3 runs to 16 residues. The V gene lost 4 bases and the J gene lost 0 bases, with 13 bases spanning the gap. Germline V gene data show CDR1 as MNHNY and CDR2 as SVGAGI (reference sequence). CDR3 nucleotides: TGTGCCAGCAGTTCGGGACAAGTGGTAGCCAAAAACATTCAGTACTTC. This translates into CASSSGQVVAKNIQYF.

The chain uses TRBV5-6 and TRBJ2-7; TRBD2 matches 8 bases. The CDR3 is made up of 15 amino acids. V gave up 4 bases and J gave up 3 bases; unmatched junction bases: 9. Germline CDR1 SGHDT, CDR2 YYEEEE. The CDR3 DNA sequence: TGTGCCAGCAGCCCCTCGCGGACTAGCTACTACGAGCAGTACTTC. Its protein product is CASSPSRTSYYEQYF.

The chain links TRBV10-2 to TRBJ2-6, with unresolved D. CDR1 is WSHSY, CDR2 SAAADI, per germline. The CDR3 is 14 amino acids. V lost 6 bases and J 0 bases, leaving 6 bases between the germline ends. The CDR3 reads CASRFSSGANVLTF. Written as DNA, the CDR3 is TGCGCCAGCAGGTTCAGCTCTGGGGCCAACGTCCTGACTTTC.

V gene TRBV5-1 combines with J gene TRBJ1-1, with D perhaps TRBD1 (5 bases). This CDR3 has 13 residues. Germline CDR1 and CDR2: SGHRS and YFSETQ. V lost 0 bases to trimming and J lost 8 bases, with 11 bases between them. CDR3 sequence: CASSLDDQGEAFF. As DNA, the CDR3 is TGCGCCAGCAGCTTGGACGATCAGGGCGAAGCTTTCTTT. Full variable domain (remainder filled in from reference TRBV5-1 and TRBJ1-1): KAGVTQTPRYLIKTRGQQVTLSCSPISGHRSVSWYQQTPGQGLQFLFEYFSETQRNKGNFPGRFSGRQFSNSRSEMNVSTLELGDSALYLCASSLDDQGEAFFGQGTRLTVV.

This sequence joins TRBV5-1 and TRBJ2-5; 9 bases map to TRBD2. The V and J ends lost 4 bases and 4 bases, in that order; junction bases with no gene match: 8. The CDR3 has 15 amino acids. Germline CDR1 and CDR2: SGHRS and YFSETQ. The CDR3, as DNA: TGCGCCAGCAGCATGATAGCGGGAGATGGAGAGACCCAGTACTTC. Amino acid sequence: CASSMIAGDGETQYF. The full variable domain, rest sourced from reference TRBV5-1 and TRBJ2-5, is KAGVTQTPRYLIKTRGQQVTLSCSPISGHRSVSWYQQTPGQGLQFLFEYFSETQRNKGNFPGRFSGRQFSNSRSEMNVSTLELGDSALYLCASSMIAGDGETQYFGPGTRLLVL.